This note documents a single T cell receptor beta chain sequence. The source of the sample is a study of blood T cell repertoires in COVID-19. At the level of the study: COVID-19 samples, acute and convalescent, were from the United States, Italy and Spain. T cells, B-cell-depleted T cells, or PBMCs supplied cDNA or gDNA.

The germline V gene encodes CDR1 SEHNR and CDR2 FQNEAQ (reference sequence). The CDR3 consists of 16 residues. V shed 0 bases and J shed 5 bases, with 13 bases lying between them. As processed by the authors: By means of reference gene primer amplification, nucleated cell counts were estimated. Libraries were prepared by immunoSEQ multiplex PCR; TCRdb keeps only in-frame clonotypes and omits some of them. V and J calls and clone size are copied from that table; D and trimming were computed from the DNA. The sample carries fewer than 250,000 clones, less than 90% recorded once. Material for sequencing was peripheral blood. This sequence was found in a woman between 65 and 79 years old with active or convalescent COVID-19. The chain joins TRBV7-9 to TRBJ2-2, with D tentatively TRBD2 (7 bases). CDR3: CASSLAGGPWTGELFF. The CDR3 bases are TGTGCCAGCAGCTTAGCGGGGGGGCCGTGGACCGGGGAGCTGTTTTTT.